This is a list of T cell receptor beta chains from one sample in a study of response to subunit inactivated influenza vaccine. TCRdb reprocessed the RT-PCR reads via MiXCR and lists one record per CDR3 protein. The table records 500,000 or so distinct CDR3 sequences, 15% to 20% of them present only once. The sequencing here drew on CD4+ T cells sorted from PBMCs, taken less than 30 months after vaccination. The receptors were gathered from a man aged 50 to 75 who received an inactivated influenza vaccine. The CDR3 runs from the conserved cysteine through the conserved F or W. Each record gives: V gene, J gene, CDR3 length, CDR3 protein.

V gene: TRBV29-1
J gene: TRBJ2-7
CDR3 length: 11
CDR3 protein: CSVAHTYEQYF

V gene: TRBV5-1
J gene: TRBJ1-1
CDR3 length: 16
CDR3 protein: CASSSGQGKGSTEAFF

V gene: TRBV10-3
J gene: TRBJ1-4
CDR3 length: 15
CDR3 protein: CAISGGAAGGEKLFF

V gene: TRBV20-1
J gene: TRBJ2-7
CDR3 length: 15
CDR3 protein: CSARGGQGHSYEQYF

V gene: TRBV9
J gene: TRBJ2-5
CDR3 length: 16
CDR3 protein: CASSLSGLAGAETQYF

V gene: TRBV29-1
J gene: TRBJ2-7
CDR3 length: 11
CDR3 protein: CSVASAYEQYF

V gene: TRBV7-8
J gene: TRBJ2-3
CDR3 length: 15
CDR3 protein: CASKLRGGRTDTQYF

V gene: TRBV20-1
J gene: TRBJ1-5
CDR3 length: 16
CDR3 protein: CSANPGQGGSNQPQHF

V gene: TRBV12-3/TRBV12-4
J gene: TRBJ2-6
CDR3 length: 17
CDR3 protein: CASSLRGTGVGANVLTF

V gene: TRBV12-3/TRBV12-4
J gene: TRBJ2-7
CDR3 length: 15
CDR3 protein: CASSFRGAGVYEQYF

V gene: TRBV11-1
J gene: TRBJ1-1
CDR3 length: 14
CDR3 protein: CASSGQRLSTEAFF

V gene: TRBV2
J gene: TRBJ1-2
CDR3 length: 12
CDR3 protein: CASGQGKGGYTF

V gene: TRBV7-9
J gene: TRBJ2-3
CDR3 length: 13
CDR3 protein: CASRGWGADTQYF

V gene: TRBV6-2/TRBV6-3
J gene: TRBJ2-5
CDR3 length: 14
CDR3 protein: CASRTTGRLETQYF

V gene: TRBV4-2
J gene: TRBJ1-2
CDR3 length: 16
CDR3 protein: CASSQEGQLTNYGYTF

V gene: TRBV5-1
J gene: TRBJ2-3
CDR3 length: 18
CDR3 protein: CASSTGTSGGRATDTQYF

V gene: TRBV20-1
J gene: TRBJ2-2
CDR3 length: 16
CDR3 protein: CSAHVSVAANTGELFF

V gene: TRBV21-1
J gene: TRBJ2-7
CDR3 length: 13
CDR3 protein: CASGEREGHEQYF

V gene: TRBV29-1
J gene: TRBJ2-3
CDR3 length: 16
CDR3 protein: CSVKGGQGASTDTQYF

V gene: TRBV25-1
J gene: TRBJ1-2
CDR3 length: 13
CDR3 protein: CASSDRAGYGYTF

V gene: TRBV5-8
J gene: TRBJ2-2
CDR3 length: 15
CDR3 protein: CASSNRDLYTGELFF

V gene: TRBV10-3
J gene: TRBJ2-6
CDR3 length: 17
CDR3 protein: CAISGGQGRSGANVLTF

V gene: TRBV6-2/TRBV6-3
J gene: TRBJ2-2
CDR3 length: 15
CDR3 protein: CASSRDRDYTGELFF

V gene: TRBV18
J gene: TRBJ2-4
CDR3 length: 13
CDR3 protein: CASSPGSRNIQYF

V gene: TRBV20-1
J gene: TRBJ2-5
CDR3 length: 17
CDR3 protein: CSAPDRGSVGFQETQYF

V gene: TRBV5-1
J gene: TRBJ1-2
CDR3 length: 14
CDR3 protein: CASSLGQTGGGYTF

V gene: TRBV28
J gene: TRBJ1-2
CDR3 length: 13
CDR3 protein: CASVTGGYRGYTF

V gene: TRBV18
J gene: TRBJ1-1
CDR3 length: 15
CDR3 protein: CASSPISSANTEAFF

V gene: TRBV12-5
J gene: TRBJ2-3
CDR3 length: 14
CDR3 protein: CASGLTGEGDTQYF

V gene: TRBV29-1
J gene: TRBJ2-5
CDR3 length: 16
CDR3 protein: CSAVPAGTGYQETQYF

V gene: TRBV19
J gene: TRBJ2-7
CDR3 length: 17
CDR3 protein: CASRPTGLAGSLYEQYF

V gene: TRBV6-2/TRBV6-3
J gene: TRBJ1-1
CDR3 length: 12
CDR3 protein: CAGSRPTEEAFF

V gene: TRBV10-3
J gene: TRBJ2-2
CDR3 length: 17
CDR3 protein: CAISELGGTSNTGELFF

V gene: TRBV6-2/TRBV6-3
J gene: TRBJ2-5
CDR3 length: 15
CDR3 protein: CASSYPTLGRETQYF

V gene: TRBV19
J gene: TRBJ2-1
CDR3 length: 12
CDR3 protein: CASSVGPNEQFF

V gene: TRBV20-1
J gene: TRBJ2-5
CDR3 length: 14
CDR3 protein: CSARGDRGQETQYF